The rows below give T cell receptor beta chains drawn from one sample of a study of vaccination and CD4 T cells after COVID-19. Using its own MiXCR run on the PCR reads, TCRdb lists one record per CDR3 protein. This table has 12,000 or so distinct CDR3 sequences, around 41% appearing once. The antigens for these receptors are not known. The sequenced sample consisted of cultured CD4+ T cells from blood. The source is a human donor with COVID-19. Each CDR3 is given with its conserved first and last residue.

V	J	CDR3
TRBV6-5	TRBJ2-2	CASSLQANTGELFF
TRBV11-2	TRBJ1-2	CASSLEGGLSNYGYTF
TRBV11-3	TRBJ1-1	CASSLWDLNTEAFF
TRBV19	TRBJ1-2	CASTGRLNYGYTF
TRBV24-1	TRBJ2-5	CATSDHTGQETQYF
TRBV19	TRBJ2-2	CASSIGGTWGPGELFF
TRBV19	TRBJ2-3	CASSIDRPGGRPKPSTDTQYF
TRBV6-2/TRBV6-3	TRBJ2-3	CASSQAAGGMDTQYF
TRBV10-2	TRBJ1-2	CASSETGLWGYTF
TRBV11-3	TRBJ1-2	CASSLQGVSYGYTF
TRBV6-5	TRBJ1-3	CASSFWGPGNTIYF
TRBV6-2/TRBV6-3	TRBJ1-5	CASSSTGTNQPQHF
TRBV10-3	TRBJ2-3	CAISKDRVGDTQYF
TRBV6-1	TRBJ2-1	CASTGSGGGNEQFF
TRBV5-1	TRBJ1-2	CASSYRGDGYTF
TRBV7-2	TRBJ2-3	CASIQRLHTDTQYF
TRBV12-5	TRBJ2-5	CASGLATPGLRQETQYF
TRBV18	TRBJ1-6	CASSPRLAGDNSPLHF
TRBV5-1	TRBJ2-7	CASSVAGSSYEQYF
TRBV29-1	TRBJ1-6	CSVRDGSSPLHF
TRBV7-9	TRBJ1-4	CASSLNTQKLFF
TRBV19	TRBJ2-2	CASSGGTRYTGELFF
TRBV29-1	TRBJ2-5	CSAGQGAETQYF
TRBV5-1	TRBJ1-2	CASSGFSEAGGNTF
TRBV29-1	TRBJ1-1	CSVDQGVNTEAFF
TRBV24-1	TRBJ2-4	CATSAPPSHSIQYF
TRBV2	TRBJ2-3	CASSTRDTDTQYF
TRBV7-2	TRBJ2-3	CASSLAGTGVTDTQYF
TRBV5-1	TRBJ1-2	CASAVGGASDYGYTF
TRBV12-1	TRBJ1-1	CASSLQRDDTEAFF
TRBV27	TRBJ1-1	CASRTGTGSETEAFF
TRBV18	TRBJ1-1	CASSGQRNTEAFF
TRBV20-1	TRBJ2-3	CSALRRAGTGRDTQYF
TRBV11-2	TRBJ1-2	CASRDPGDNYGYTF
TRBV6-1	TRBJ2-5	CASAVRQGRKTQYF
TRBV6-2/TRBV6-3	TRBJ1-2	CASSYKGLYGYTF
TRBV5-4	TRBJ1-6	CASSWGGSSYNSPLHF
TRBV11-3	TRBJ2-2	CASSGAGTSGGANTGELFF
TRBV28	TRBJ2-6	CASTSGGAAGANVLTF
TRBV20-1	TRBJ1-2	CSAPRTGVYGYTF
TRBV19	TRBJ2-2	CASSQGLADTGELFF
TRBV19	TRBJ2-5	CASSRGGGYQETQYF
TRBV4-2	TRBJ2-7	CASSQAESLNEQYF
TRBV10-3	TRBJ2-7	CAILGDISYEQYF